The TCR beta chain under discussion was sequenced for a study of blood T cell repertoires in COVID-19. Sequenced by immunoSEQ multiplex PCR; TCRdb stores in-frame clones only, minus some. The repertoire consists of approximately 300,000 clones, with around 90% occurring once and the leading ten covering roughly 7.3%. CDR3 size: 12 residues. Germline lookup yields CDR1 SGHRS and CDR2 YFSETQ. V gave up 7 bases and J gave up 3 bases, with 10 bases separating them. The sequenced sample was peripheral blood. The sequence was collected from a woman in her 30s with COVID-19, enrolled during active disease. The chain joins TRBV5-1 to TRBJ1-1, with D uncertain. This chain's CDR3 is CASARVDTEAFF. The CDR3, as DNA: TGCGCCAGCGCGCGGGTGGACACTGAAGCTTTCTTT.